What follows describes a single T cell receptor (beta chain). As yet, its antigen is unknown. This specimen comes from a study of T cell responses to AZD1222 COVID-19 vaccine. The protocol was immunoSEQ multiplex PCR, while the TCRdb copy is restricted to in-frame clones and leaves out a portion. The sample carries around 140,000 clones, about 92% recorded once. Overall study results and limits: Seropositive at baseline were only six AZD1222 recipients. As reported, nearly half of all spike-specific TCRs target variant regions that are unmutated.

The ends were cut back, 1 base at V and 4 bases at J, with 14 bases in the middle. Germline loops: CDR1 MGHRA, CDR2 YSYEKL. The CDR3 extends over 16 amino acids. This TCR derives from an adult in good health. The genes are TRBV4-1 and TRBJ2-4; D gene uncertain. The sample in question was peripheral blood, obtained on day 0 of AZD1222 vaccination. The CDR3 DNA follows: TGCGCCAGCAGCCAAGGCGAGTCGGCTACGAAAAACATTCAGTACTTC. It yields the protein CASSQGESATKNIQYF.